The source of this TCR beta chain is a study of blood T cells in healthy people across ages. Germline assignment: CDR1 MDHEN and CDR2 SYDVKM. V was clipped by 3 bases and J by 2 bases, with 11 bases between them. The CDR3 is 15 amino acids. PCR was performed a second time for about 7 to 11 cycles using a sample-barcoded 5' primer and a J-beta primer mix. TCRdb processed the 5' RACE reads anew with MiXCR; each CDR3 protein has one entry. In the table there are some 1.4 million distinct CDR3 sequences, roughly 40% of which are singletons. Study results and limitations: Fewer expanded clones and more diversity marked long-lived versus aged donors.

A word on this clonotype: Its specificity is unknown.

Input material: blood. This clonotype originated in a woman younger than 30 in good health. J is TRBJ2-1 and V is TRBV28; perhaps TRBD2 as D (5 bases). CDR3 DNA sequence: TGTGCCAGCAGTTTCGGGGTGAGGACCTACAATGAGCAGTTCTTC. It translates to CASSFGVRTYNEQFF.